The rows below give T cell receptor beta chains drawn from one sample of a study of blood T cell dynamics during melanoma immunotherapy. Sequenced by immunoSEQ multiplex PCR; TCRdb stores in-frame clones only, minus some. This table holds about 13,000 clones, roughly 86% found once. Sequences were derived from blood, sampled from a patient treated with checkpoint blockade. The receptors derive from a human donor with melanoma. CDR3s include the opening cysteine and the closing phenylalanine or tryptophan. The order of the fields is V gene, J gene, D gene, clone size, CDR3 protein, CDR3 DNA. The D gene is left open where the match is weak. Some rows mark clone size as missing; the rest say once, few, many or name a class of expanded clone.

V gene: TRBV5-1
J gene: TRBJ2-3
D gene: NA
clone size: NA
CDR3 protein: CASSQDIQRADTQYF
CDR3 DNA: TGCGCCAGCAGCCAAGACATTCAGAGGGCAGATACGCAGTATTTT

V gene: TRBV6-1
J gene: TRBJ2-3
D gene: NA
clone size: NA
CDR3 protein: CASRFKGFADTQYF
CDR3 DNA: TGTGCCAGCAGATTCAAGGGGTTCGCAGATACGCAGTATTTT

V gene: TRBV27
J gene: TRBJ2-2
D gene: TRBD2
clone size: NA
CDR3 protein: CASSLYLAGLTGELFF
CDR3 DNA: TGTGCCAGCAGTTTATATCTAGCGGGACTCACCGGGGAGCTGTTTTTT

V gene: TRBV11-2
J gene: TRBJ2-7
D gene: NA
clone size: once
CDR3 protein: CASSPGYGGHRIYEQYF
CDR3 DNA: TGTGCCAGCAGCCCCGGTTATGGGGGCCACAGAATCTACGAGCAGTACTTC

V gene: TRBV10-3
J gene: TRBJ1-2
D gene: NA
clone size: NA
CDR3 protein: CAARGESANYGYTF
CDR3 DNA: TGTGCCGCGAGGGGGGAGTCGGCTAACTATGGCTACACCTTC

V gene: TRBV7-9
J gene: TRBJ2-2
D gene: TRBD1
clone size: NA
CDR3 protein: CASVWTGSTGELFF
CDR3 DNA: TGTGCCAGCGTGTGGACAGGGTCCACCGGGGAGCTGTTTTTT

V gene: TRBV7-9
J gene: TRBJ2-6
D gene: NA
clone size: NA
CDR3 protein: CASSFKQEISGANVLTF
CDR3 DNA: TGTGCCAGCAGCTTTAAACAGGAAATCTCTGGGGCCAACGTCCTGACTTTC

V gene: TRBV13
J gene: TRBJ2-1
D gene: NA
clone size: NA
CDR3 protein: CASSLVVGGVNEQFF
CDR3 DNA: TGTGCCAGCAGCTTGGTCGTGGGGGGCGTCAATGAGCAGTTCTTC

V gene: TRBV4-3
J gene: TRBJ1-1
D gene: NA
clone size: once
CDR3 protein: CASSQEPNTEAFF
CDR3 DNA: TGCGCCAGCAGCCAAGAGCCAAACACTGAAGCTTTCTTT

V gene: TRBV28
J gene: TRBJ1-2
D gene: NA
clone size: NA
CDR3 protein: CASSLWGYNYGYTF
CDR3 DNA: TGTGCCAGCAGTTTATGGGGATATAACTATGGCTACACCTTC

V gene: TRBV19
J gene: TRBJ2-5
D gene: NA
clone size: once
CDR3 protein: CASSERGETQYF
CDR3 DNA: TGTGCCAGTAGTGAAAGGGGAGAGACCCAGTACTTC

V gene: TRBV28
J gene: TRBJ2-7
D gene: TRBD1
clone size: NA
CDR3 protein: CASSYRGLYEQYF
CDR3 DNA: TGTGCCAGCAGTTACAGGGGGCTCTACGAGCAGTACTTC

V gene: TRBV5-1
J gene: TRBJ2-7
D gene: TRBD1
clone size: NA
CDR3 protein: CASSSGQGDSYEQYF
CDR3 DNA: TGCGCCAGCAGCTCGGGACAGGGGGACTCCTACGAGCAGTACTTC

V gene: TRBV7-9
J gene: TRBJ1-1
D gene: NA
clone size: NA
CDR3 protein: CASSLVPGTNTEAFF
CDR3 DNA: TGTGCCAGCAGCTTAGTTCCAGGGACTAACACTGAAGCTTTCTTT

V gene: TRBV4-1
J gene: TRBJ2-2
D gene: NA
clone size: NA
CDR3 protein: CASSITSDTGELFF
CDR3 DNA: TGCGCCAGCAGCATTACCTCAGACACCGGGGAGCTGTTTTTT

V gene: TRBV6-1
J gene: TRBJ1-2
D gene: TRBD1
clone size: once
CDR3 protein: CASSWGQTSYGYTF
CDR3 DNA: TGTGCCAGCAGCTGGGGACAGACTTCCTATGGCTACACCTTC

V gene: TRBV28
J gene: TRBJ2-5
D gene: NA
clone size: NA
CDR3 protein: CASSGAAEGLQETQYF
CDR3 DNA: TGTGCCAGCAGTGGTGCTGCGGAAGGCCTGCAAGAGACCCAGTACTTC